What follows is one TCR beta chain and its context. What it binds is unknown. Naive CD8 cells, CD45RO-negative and positively selected for CCR7, excluded terminally differentiated effector memory CD45RA+ cells. The source of the sample is a study of shared clonotypes between healthy human individuals. Study-level results: Sampling was confined to blood; repertoires within tissues likely differ. Unshared clonotypes carried lower generation probabilities than those common to all four donors.

Roughly 27,000 T cell genomes, or 200 to 250 ng DNA, went into the sorted-subset replicate PCRs. Original data processing: Sequence data from immunoSEQ were junction-only and lacked quality scores; consequently, filtering differed. The data were produced by immunoSEQ multiplex PCR, yet TCRdb's version contains in-frame clones alone and is incomplete. That table supplies the V and J calls and clone size; D and trimming were determined from the DNA. The sample carries about 2.2 million clones, just over 90% recorded once. Germline-derived CDR1 and CDR2 are SGHRS and YFSETQ. The length of the CDR3 is 14 residues. Unmatched junction bases numbered 4, after V lost 4 bases and J lost 8 bases.

The sequenced sample consisted of naive CD8+ T cells from PBMCs. The rearrangement joins TRBV5-1 to TRBJ1-4; TRBD1 agrees at 11 bases. The TCR was taken from a man aged 18 to 30 in good health. Some clones in this sample may be carry-over from other donors' samples. DNA for the CDR3: TGCGCCAGCAGCGAGGGACAGGGGGACGAAAAACTGTTTTTT. It encodes CASSEGQGDEKLFF.